One sample yielded the 7 T cell receptor beta chains listed below, sequenced in a study of blood T cell repertoires in COVID-19. The protocol was immunoSEQ multiplex PCR, while the TCRdb copy is restricted to in-frame clones and leaves out a portion. The sample includes some 300,000 clones, roughly 89% of them seen just once. Specimen: PBMCs or T cells enriched from blood (not recorded which). The receptors here all came from a woman between 50 and 59 years old who had been exposed to COVID-19.

A word on this clone: Other DNA sequences in this specimen translate into the identical CDR3. The chain carries TRBV5-1 and TRBJ2-3; 12 bases agree with TRBD2. Germline assignment: CDR1 SGHRS and CDR2 YFSETQ. The CDR3 contains 15 residues. The ends lost 1 base at V and 3 bases at J; junction bases unmatched: 0. The CDR3 region is CASSLTSGGTDTQYF. The CDR3 DNA reads as TGCGCCAGCAGCTTGACTAGCGGGGGGACAGATACGCAGTATTTT.

This sequence joins TRBV6-6 and TRBJ2-3; possibly TRBD1 for D (6 bases). Germline assignment: CDR1 MNHNY and CDR2 SVGAGI (reference sequence). The CDR3 length is 17 residues. V was cut by 5 bases and J by 1 base, with 19 bases left in between. This CDR3 is CASSQNSQGVGTDTQYF. CDR3 sequence (DNA): TGTGCCAGCAGTCAAAACTCACAGGGAGTTGGCACAGATACGCAGTATTTT.

The V and J genes are TRBV6-5 and TRBJ1-2; the D gene is possibly TRBD1 (5 bases). Trimming removed 5 bases from V and 7 bases from J, with 17 bases in between. The CDR3 extends over 14 amino acids. In germline, CDR1 is MNHEY, CDR2 SVGAGI. CDR3 loop: CASSQKLQESGYTF. CDR3 nucleotides: TGTGCCAGCAGTCAAAAGCTACAGGAAAGTGGCTACACCTTC.

This chain joins TRBV28 and TRBJ2-3; D is unclear. CDR1 and CDR2 (germline): MDHEN, SYDVKM. V lost 7 bases to trimming and J lost 6 bases, with 8 bases between them. CDR3 size: 11 residues. This CDR3 is CASTQVDTQYF. The CDR3 DNA sequence: TGTGCCAGCACTCAGGTGGATACGCAGTATTTT. Variable domain in full (rest from reference TRBV28 and TRBJ2-3): DVKVTQSSRYLVKRTGEKVFLECVQDMDHENMFWYRQDPGLGLRLIYFSYDVKMKEKGDIPEGYSVSREKKERFSLILESASTNQTSMYLCASTQVDTQYFGPGTRLTVL.

In nucleotides, the CDR3 is TGTGCCAGCAGCTTGGAAAGGGGCCTCTCCTACGAGCAGTACTTC. The encoded protein is CASSLERGLSYEQYF. The J gene is TRBJ2-7, the V gene TRBV5-4; the D gene is possibly TRBD1 (5 bases). The CDR3 is 15 residues long. Germline V gene lookup returns CDR1 SGHNT and CDR2 YYREEE (reference sequence). The V gene lost 0 bases and the J gene lost 0 bases, with 10 bases spanning the gap.

This sequence joins TRBV7-9 and TRBJ2-7; unclear D gene. Per the germline V gene, CDR1 is SEHNR and CDR2 is FQNEAQ (reference sequence). Trimming removed 4 bases at V and 0 bases at J, with 16 bases between. The CDR3 runs 16 residues. This CDR3 is CASSSPRDTPSYEQYF. CDR3 nucleotides: TGTGCCAGCAGCTCCCCGCGTGACACCCCCTCCTACGAGCAGTACTTC.

The chain couples TRBV4-2 to TRBJ2-2, with 7 bases aligning to TRBD1. Germline V gene data show CDR1 as LGHNA and CDR2 as YNFKEQ. The trim removed 1 base at V and 5 bases at J, leaving 7 bases unmatched. The CDR3 is 16 amino acids. CDR3 in DNA: TGTGCCAGCAGCCAAGGGGGACAGCTGACAACCGGGGAGCTGTTTTTT. It is translated as CASSQGGQLTTGELFF.